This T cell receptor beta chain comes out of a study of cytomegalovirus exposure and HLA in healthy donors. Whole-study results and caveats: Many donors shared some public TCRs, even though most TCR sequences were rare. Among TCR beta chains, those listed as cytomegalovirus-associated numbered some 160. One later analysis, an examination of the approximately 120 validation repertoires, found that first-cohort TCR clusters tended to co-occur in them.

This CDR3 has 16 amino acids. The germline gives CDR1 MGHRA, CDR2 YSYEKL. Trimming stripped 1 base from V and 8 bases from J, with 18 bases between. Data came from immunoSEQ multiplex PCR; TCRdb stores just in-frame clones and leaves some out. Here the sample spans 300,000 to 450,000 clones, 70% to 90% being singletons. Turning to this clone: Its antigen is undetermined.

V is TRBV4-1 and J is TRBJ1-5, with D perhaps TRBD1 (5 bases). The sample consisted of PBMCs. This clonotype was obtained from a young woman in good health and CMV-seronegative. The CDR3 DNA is TGCGCCAGCAGCCAAGCCCGGGGGAGGGCAGGAAAGCCCCAGCATTTT. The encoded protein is CASSQARGRAGKPQHF.